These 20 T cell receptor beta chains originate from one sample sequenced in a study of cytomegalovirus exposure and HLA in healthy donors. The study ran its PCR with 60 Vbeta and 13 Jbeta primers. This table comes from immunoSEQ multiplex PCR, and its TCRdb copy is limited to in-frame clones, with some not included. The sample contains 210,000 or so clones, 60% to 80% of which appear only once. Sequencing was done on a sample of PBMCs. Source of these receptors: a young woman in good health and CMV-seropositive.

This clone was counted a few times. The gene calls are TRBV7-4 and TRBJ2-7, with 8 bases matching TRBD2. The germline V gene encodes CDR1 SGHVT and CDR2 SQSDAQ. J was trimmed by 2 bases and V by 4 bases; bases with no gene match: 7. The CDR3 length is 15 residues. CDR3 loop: CASSWDGRAPYEQYF. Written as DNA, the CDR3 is TGTGCCAGCAGCTGGGACGGGAGGGCCCCCTACGAGCAGTACTTC.

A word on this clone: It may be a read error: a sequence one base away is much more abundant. CDR3 region: CASSPQGSGNTIYF. CDR3 DNA sequence: TGTGCCAGCAGTCCCCAGGGGTCTGGAAACACCATATATTTT. This sequence joins TRBV7-3 and TRBJ1-3; maybe TRBD1 (6 bases). This CDR3 has 14 residues. Between the trimmed V and J ends, which lost 6 bases and 1 base, there was a span of 10 bases. Germline V gene sequence: CDR1 SGHTA, CDR2 FQGTGA.

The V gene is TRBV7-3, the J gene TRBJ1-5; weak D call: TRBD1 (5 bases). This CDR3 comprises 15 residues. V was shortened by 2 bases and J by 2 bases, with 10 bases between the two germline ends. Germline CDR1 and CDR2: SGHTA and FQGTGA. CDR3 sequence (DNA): TGTGCCAGCAGCTTAGAAGGAGGGGGCAATCAGCCCCAGCATTTT. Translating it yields CASSLEGGGNQPQHF.

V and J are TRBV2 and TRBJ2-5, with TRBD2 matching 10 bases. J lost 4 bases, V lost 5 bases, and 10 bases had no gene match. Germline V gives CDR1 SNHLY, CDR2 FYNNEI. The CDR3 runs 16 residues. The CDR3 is CASSKLRAGGSETQYF. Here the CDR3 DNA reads TGTGCCAGCAGTAAGCTTAGAGCGGGAGGGTCAGAGACCCAGTACTTC.

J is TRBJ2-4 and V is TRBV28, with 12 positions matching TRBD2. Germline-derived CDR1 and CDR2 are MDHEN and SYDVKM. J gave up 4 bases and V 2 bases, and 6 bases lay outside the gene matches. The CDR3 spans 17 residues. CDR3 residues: CASSLAGLAGTKNIQYF. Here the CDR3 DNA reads TGTGCCAGCAGTTTAGCAGGACTAGCGGGAACTAAAAACATTCAGTACTTC.

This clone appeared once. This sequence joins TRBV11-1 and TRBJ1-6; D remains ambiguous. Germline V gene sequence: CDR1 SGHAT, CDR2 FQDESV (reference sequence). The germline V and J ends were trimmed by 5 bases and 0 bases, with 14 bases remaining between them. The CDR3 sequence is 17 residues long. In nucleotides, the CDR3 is TGTGCCAGCAGCCCTTCGTCCCGGAGCTCCTATAATTCACCCCTCCACTTT. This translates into CASSPSSRSSYNSPLHF.

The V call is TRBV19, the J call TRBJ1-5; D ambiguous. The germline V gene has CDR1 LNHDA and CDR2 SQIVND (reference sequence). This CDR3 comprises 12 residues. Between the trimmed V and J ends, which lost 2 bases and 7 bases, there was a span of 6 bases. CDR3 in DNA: TGTGCCAGTAGTATATTCTCCCAGCCCCAGCATTTT. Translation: CASSIFSQPQHF.

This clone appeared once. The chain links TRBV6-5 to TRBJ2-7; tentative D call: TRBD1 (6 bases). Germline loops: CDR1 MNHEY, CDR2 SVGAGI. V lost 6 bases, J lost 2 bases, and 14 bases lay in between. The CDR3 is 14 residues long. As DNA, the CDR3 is TGTGCCAGCAGGAACAGGGACGGAGCCTACGAGCAGTACTTC. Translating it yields CASRNRDGAYEQYF.

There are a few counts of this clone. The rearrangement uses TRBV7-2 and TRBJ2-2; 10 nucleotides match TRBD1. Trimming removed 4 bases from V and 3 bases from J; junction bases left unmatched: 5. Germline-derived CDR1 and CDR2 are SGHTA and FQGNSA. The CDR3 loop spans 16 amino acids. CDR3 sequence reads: CASSSGQGGDTGELFF. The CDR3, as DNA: TGTGCCAGCAGCTCCGGACAGGGGGGGGACACCGGGGAGCTGTTTTTT.

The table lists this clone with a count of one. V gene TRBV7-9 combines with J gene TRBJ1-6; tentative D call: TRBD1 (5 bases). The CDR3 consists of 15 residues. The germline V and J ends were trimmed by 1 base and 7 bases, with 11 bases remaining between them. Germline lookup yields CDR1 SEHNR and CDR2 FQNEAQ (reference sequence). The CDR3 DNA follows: TGTGCCAGCAGCTTAGAAGGGGTGGGGAATTCACCCCTCCACTTT. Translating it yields CASSLEGVGNSPLHF.

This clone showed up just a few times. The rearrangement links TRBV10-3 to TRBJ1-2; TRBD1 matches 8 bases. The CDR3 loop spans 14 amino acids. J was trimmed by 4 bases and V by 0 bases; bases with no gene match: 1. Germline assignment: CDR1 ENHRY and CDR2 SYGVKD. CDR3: CAISESGQGYGYTF. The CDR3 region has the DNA TGTGCCATCAGTGAGTCCGGACAGGGCTATGGCTACACCTTC.

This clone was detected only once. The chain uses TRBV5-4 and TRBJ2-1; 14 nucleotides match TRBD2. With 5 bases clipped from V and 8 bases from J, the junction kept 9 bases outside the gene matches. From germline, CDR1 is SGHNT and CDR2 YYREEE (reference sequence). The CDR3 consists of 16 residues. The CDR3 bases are TGTGCCAGCAGTCCCCCGGGACTAGCGGGAGACCATGAGCAGTTCTTC. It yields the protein CASSPPGLAGDHEQFF.

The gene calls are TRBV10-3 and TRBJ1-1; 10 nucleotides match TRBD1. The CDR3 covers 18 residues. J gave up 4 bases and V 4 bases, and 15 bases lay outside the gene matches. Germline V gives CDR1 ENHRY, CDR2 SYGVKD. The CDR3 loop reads CAISAAPGQGSRGTEAFF. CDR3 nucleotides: TGTGCCATCAGTGCGGCCCCGGGACAGGGGTCCCGGGGCACTGAAGCTTTCTTT.

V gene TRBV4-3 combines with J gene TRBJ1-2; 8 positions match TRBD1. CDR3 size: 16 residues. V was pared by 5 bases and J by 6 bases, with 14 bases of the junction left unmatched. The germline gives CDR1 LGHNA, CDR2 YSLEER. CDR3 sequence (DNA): TGCGCCAGCAGCGGGCAGGGTTCGGACAGGGACCATGGCTACACCTTC. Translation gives CASSGQGSDRDHGYTF.

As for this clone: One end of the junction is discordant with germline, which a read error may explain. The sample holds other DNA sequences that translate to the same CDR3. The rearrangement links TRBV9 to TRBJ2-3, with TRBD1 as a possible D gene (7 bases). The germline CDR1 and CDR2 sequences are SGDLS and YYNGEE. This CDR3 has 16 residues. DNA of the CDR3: TGTGCCAGCAGCTTAAATTCCAGGGGGGAGGCAGACACGCAGTATTTT. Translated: CASSLNSRGEADTQYF.

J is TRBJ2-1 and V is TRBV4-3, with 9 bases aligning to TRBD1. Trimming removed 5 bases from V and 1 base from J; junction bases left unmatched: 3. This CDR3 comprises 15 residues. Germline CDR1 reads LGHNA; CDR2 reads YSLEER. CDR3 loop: CASSTTGGSYNEQFF. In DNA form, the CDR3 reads TGCGCCAGCAGCACGACAGGGGGGTCCTACAATGAGCAGTTCTTC.

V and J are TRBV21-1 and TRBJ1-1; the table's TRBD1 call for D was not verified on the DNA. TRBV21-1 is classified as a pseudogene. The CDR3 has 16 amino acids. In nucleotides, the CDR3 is TGTGCCAGCAGCAAAGCCCTCCCCAGGGGGAACACTGAAGCTTTCTTT. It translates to CASSKALPRGNTEAFF.

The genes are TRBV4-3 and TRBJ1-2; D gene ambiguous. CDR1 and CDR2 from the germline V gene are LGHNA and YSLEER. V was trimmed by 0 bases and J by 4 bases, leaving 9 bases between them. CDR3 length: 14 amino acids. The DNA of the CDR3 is TGCGCCAGCAGCCAAGAGGGCTACAGCTATGGCTACACCTTC. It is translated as CASSQEGYSYGYTF.

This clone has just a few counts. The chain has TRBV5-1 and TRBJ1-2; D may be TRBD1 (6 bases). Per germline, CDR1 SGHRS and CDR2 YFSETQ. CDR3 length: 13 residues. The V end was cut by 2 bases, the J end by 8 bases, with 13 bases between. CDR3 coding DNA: TGCGCCAGCAGCTTTACCAACCAGGGGGGCTACACCTTC. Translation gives CASSFTNQGGYTF.

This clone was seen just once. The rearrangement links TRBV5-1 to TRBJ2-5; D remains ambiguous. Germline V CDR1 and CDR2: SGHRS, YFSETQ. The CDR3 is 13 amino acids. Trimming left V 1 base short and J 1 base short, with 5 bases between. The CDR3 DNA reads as TGCGCCAGCAGCTTGATGGCCCAAGAGACCCAGTACTTC. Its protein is CASSLMAQETQYF.